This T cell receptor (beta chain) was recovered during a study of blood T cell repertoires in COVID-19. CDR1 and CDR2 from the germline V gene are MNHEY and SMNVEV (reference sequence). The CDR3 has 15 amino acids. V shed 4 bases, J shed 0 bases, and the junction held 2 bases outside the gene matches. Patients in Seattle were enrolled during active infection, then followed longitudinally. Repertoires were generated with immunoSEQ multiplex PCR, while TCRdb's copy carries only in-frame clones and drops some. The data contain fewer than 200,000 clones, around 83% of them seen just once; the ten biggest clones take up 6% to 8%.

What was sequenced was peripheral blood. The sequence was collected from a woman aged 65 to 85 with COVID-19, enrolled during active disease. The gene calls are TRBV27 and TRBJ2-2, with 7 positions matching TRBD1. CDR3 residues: CASSWDRTNTGELFF. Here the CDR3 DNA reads TGTGCCAGCAGTTGGGACAGAACGAACACCGGGGAGCTGTTTTTT.